These 21 T cell receptor beta chains were all obtained from the same sample, sequenced in a study of T-cell memory formation after mild COVID-19. TCRdb redid the calling of the 5' RACE reads with MiXCR, one entry per CDR3 protein. The sample has about 560,000 distinct CDR3 sequences, about a fifth seen once; the top ten hold about 8.2%. Sequencing was performed on PBMCs or a T cell subset sorted from them (not recorded which). These receptors all stem from an adult woman who had mild COVID-19 (a few samples of this study predate the infection). Cell type and time point are not known.

There are a few counts of this clonotype. The chain employs TRBV5-1 and TRBJ1-1, with D perhaps matching TRBD1 (6 bases). Trimming took 4 bases from V and 3 from J, leaving 19 bases between them. This CDR3 has 16 amino acids. CDR1 and CDR2 from the germline V gene are SGHRS and YFSETQ. CDR3 DNA: TGCGCCAGCAGCCGGGGGCATCTCGACTTTTACACTGAAGCTTTCTTT. Its translation: CASSRGHLDFYTEAFF. The full variable domain, completed using reference TRBV5-1 and TRBJ1-1, is KAGVTQTPRYLIKTRGQQVTLSCSPISGHRSVSWYQQTPGQGLQFLFEYFSETQRNKGNFPGRFSGRQFSNSRSEMNVSTLELGDSALYLCASSRGHLDFYTEAFFGQGTRLTVV.

The chain has TRBV5-1 and TRBJ1-2, with D uncertain. The CDR3 contains 14 residues. Per germline, CDR1 SGHRS and CDR2 YFSETQ. Trimming took off 2 bases at V and 1 base at J, with 9 bases between the two ends. The CDR3 DNA sequence: TGCGCCAGCAGCTTTACAACAGATAACTATGGCTACACCTTC. It translates to CASSFTTDNYGYTF. Complete variable domain (other parts from reference TRBV5-1 and TRBJ1-2): KAGVTQTPRYLIKTRGQQVTLSCSPISGHRSVSWYQQTPGQGLQFLFEYFSETQRNKGNFPGRFSGRQFSNSRSEMNVSTLELGDSALYLCASSFTTDNYGYTFGSGTRLTVV.

This clonotype turned up a few times. This chain connects TRBV5-1 to TRBJ2-3, with a possible D match to TRBD2 (5 bases). CDR1 is SGHRS and CDR2 is YFSETQ in the germline V gene. Trimming pared 4 bases from V and 2 bases from J, leaving 11 bases between. The CDR3 loop spans 14 amino acids. The CDR3 is CASSLRLPTDTQYF. The DNA for the CDR3 is TGCGCCAGCAGCCTCCGACTACCCACAGATACGCAGTATTTT. Based on the CDR3 plus reference TRBV5-1 and TRBJ2-3, the full variable domain is KAGVTQTPRYLIKTRGQQVTLSCSPISGHRSVSWYQQTPGQGLQFLFEYFSETQRNKGNFPGRFSGRQFSNSRSEMNVSTLELGDSALYLCASSLRLPTDTQYFGPGTRLTVL.

This chain joins TRBV20-1 and TRBJ1-1, with TRBD1 matching over 9 bases. J lost 3 bases, V lost 0 bases, and 8 bases had no gene match. The CDR3 is 16 amino acids. The germline CDR1 and CDR2 sequences are DFQATT and SNEGSKA (reference sequence). CDR3 coding DNA: TGCAGTGCTAGAGATCGGACAAGACAGGGGGACACTGAAGCTTTCTTT. Protein: CSARDRTRQGDTEAFF.

This clonotype was counted a few times. This rearrangement joins TRBV20-1 to TRBJ2-3; a weak D match, TRBD2 (5 bases). V was shortened by 1 base and J by 3 bases, with 14 bases between the two germline ends. This CDR3 is built from 15 residues. CDR1 and CDR2 from the germline V gene are DFQATT and SNEGSKA (reference sequence). CDR3 nucleotide sequence: TGCAGTGCTAGAGCCCAACGGGGTCGGACAGATACGCAGTATTTT. Protein sequence: CSARAQRGRTDTQYF.

Note on this clonotype: No DNA is shown, since the ends of the CDR3 on it are uncertain; the CDR3 is the one TCRdb lists. This chain uses TRBV12-3 or TRBV12-4 with TRBJ1-1; the table's TRBD1 call for D was not verified on the DNA. The CDR3 is 14 residues long, counting both termini. CDR3 region: CASSSSDRNTEAFF.

The V call is TRBV29-1, the J call TRBJ1-2; D might be TRBD1 (5 bases). The CDR3 covers 12 residues. Deletions cut 6 bases from V and 4 bases from J, with 12 bases between. Germline V gene sequence: CDR1 SQVTM, CDR2 ANQGSEA. The chain's CDR3 is CSVGMGGYGYTF. Written as DNA, the CDR3 is TGCAGCGTGGGGATGGGGGGCTATGGCTACACCTTC.

This chain joins TRBV20-1 and TRBJ2-3; TRBD1 matches at 11 bases. V lost 5 bases, J lost 7 bases, and 5 bases stayed unmatched. This CDR3 has 13 residues. From germline, CDR1 is DFQATT and CDR2 SNEGSKA (reference sequence). CDR3 region: CSAWTGGTNTQYF. As DNA, the CDR3 is TGCAGTGCTTGGACAGGGGGCACGAATACGCAGTATTTT.

This clonotype was seen a few times. V usage is TRBV6-5 and J usage is TRBJ1-1; TRBD1 matches 11 bases. V dropped 6 bases and J dropped 4; count of bases not matched to a gene: 7. The CDR3 covers 15 residues. The germline V gene has CDR1 MNHEY and CDR2 SVGAGI. The chain's CDR3 is CASRRDRGISTEAFF. Here the CDR3 DNA reads TGTGCCAGCAGACGGGACAGGGGGATTAGCACTGAAGCTTTCTTT.

This sequence joins TRBV5-5 and TRBJ2-7; TRBD2 agrees at 8 bases. Germline CDR1 and CDR2: SGHKS and YYEKEE (reference sequence). This CDR3 comprises 15 residues. The V segment lost 1 base and the J segment 4 bases; nucleotides outside the gene matches: 7. In DNA form, the CDR3 reads TGTGCCAGCAGCTTGACTACTAGCGGAGCGTACGAGCAGTACTTC. Amino acids: CASSLTTSGAYEQYF.

This rearrangement joins TRBV15 to TRBJ1-2, with D unresolved. Between the trimmed V and J ends, which lost 1 base and 4 bases, there was a span of 13 bases. CDR1 LNHNV and CDR2 YYDKDF come from the germline V gene (reference sequence). The CDR3 runs to 15 residues. Here the CDR3 DNA reads TGTGCCACCAGCAGAGCTTCAAAGGTTCGCTATGGCTACACCTTC. Translation gives CATSRASKVRYGYTF.

The sample holds a few counts of this clonotype. This chain's CDR3 is CASSLVGVPGANEQFF. DNA of the CDR3: TGTGCCAGCAGCTTGGTGGGCGTCCCGGGGGCCAATGAGCAGTTCTTC. The chain links TRBV5-6 to TRBJ2-1, with D perhaps TRBD1 or TRBD2 (6 bases each). Trimming took off 0 bases at V and 6 bases at J, with 16 bases between the two ends. CDR1 is SGHDT and CDR2 is YYEEEE in the germline V gene. The CDR3 length is 16 residues.

This chain uses TRBV5-1 with TRBJ2-1; the match to TRBD2 covers 11 bases. The junction had 6 bases not matched to a gene; V was cut back by 7 bases and J by 6 bases. This CDR3 is 14 amino acids long. Germline values: CDR1 SGHRS, CDR2 YFSETQ. Written as DNA, the CDR3 is TGCGCCAGCCGGGGACTAGCGGACGCCAATGAGCAGTTCTTC. Translation: CASRGLADANEQFF.

The rearrangement links TRBV20-1 to TRBJ2-3; D may be TRBD2 (5 bases). Trimming cost V 3 bases and J 3 bases, with 13 bases left between them. The CDR3 has 14 residues. The germline CDR1 and CDR2 sequences are DFQATT and SNEGSKA (reference sequence). The CDR3 coding sequence is TGCAGTGCTAGGACCGGGGTGGGGACAGATACGCAGTATTTT. It translates to CSARTGVGTDTQYF.

The chain carries TRBV12-3 or TRBV12-4 and TRBJ2-1, with 9 bases fitting TRBD2. The CDR3 has 14 residues. J gave up 8 bases and V 7 bases, and 9 bases lay outside the gene matches. The CDR3 DNA reads TGTGCCAGCAACTCGGGCGGGGGGGCTCATGAGCAGTTCTTC. This sequence encodes CASNSGGGAHEQFF.

This chain joins TRBV11-2 and TRBJ2-7, with 8 nucleotides matching TRBD1. This CDR3 has 16 residues. Trimming took 5 bases from V and 2 from J; bases not matched to a gene: 11. Germline V lookup: CDR1 SGHAT, CDR2 FQNNGV. The CDR3 is CASSAAGSQGAYEQYF. The CDR3 bases are TGTGCCAGCAGCGCCGCCGGCTCACAGGGGGCCTACGAGCAGTACTTC.

The chain couples TRBV3-1 to TRBJ1-1; D possibly corresponds to TRBD1 (6 bases). The germline CDR1 and CDR2 sequences are LGHDT and YNNKEL (reference sequence). This CDR3 is 14 amino acids long. V dropped 3 bases and J dropped 3 bases, with 11 bases sitting between them. CDR3 in DNA: TGTGCCAGCAGCCAGGAAGGGGGGCACACTGAAGCTTTCTTT. Its translation is CASSQEGGHTEAFF.

The chain combines TRBV6-2 or TRBV6-3 with TRBJ2-7; D is perhaps TRBD2 (6 bases). Trimming removed 2 bases from V and 2 bases from J, with 13 bases in between. CDR3 size: 15 residues. CDR1 and CDR2 (germline): MNHEY, SVGEGT. CDR3 protein: CASSYLGGPAYEQYF. CDR3 bases: TGTGCCAGCAGTTACCTGGGGGGACCGGCCTACGAGCAGTACTTC.

Only a few counts were recorded for this clonotype. The chain combines TRBV20-1 with TRBJ2-3, with 10 bases aligning to TRBD1. V lost 5 bases to trimming and J lost 2 bases; unmatched junction nucleotides: 10. The CDR3 consists of 16 residues. CDR1 and CDR2 from the germline V gene are DFQATT and SNEGSKA (reference sequence). CDR3 in DNA: TGCAGTGCTTACATACTCCGACAGGGGGCCACAGATACGCAGTATTTT. Residues: CSAYILRQGATDTQYF.

This clonotype appeared a few times. This chain uses TRBV24-1 with TRBJ2-3; D unclear. The ends were cut back, 4 bases at V and 4 bases at J, with 8 bases in the middle. Germline CDR1 and CDR2: KGHDR and SFDVKD. This CDR3 has 13 amino acids. CDR3 coding DNA: TGTGCCACCAGTGAAACCGATCCAGATACGCAGTATTTT. Translation: CATSETDPDTQYF.

In this sample, this clonotype turned up a few times. V is TRBV7-9 and J is TRBJ1-1; the D gene is possibly TRBD1 (6 bases). Trimming took 7 bases from V and 6 from J, leaving 15 bases between them. Looked up from germline, CDR1 is SEHNR and CDR2 is FQNEAQ (reference sequence). This CDR3 region has 13 residues. This chain's CDR3 is CASTDTGRSEAFF. The DNA of the CDR3 is TGTGCCAGCACCGATACAGGGAGGTCTGAAGCTTTCTTT.